This passage covers 18 T cell receptor beta chains from one sample sequenced in a study of blood T cell repertoires in COVID-19. Sequencing used immunoSEQ multiplex PCR; TCRdb keeps in-frame clones, though not all of them. The sample yields approximately 150,000 clones, approximately 84% seen once. The source material was peripheral blood. The source is a man in his 60s with acute or convalescent COVID-19.

V usage is TRBV27 and J usage is TRBJ2-7; maybe TRBD2 (5 bases). V was shortened by 6 bases and J by 1 base, with 10 bases between the two germline ends. This CDR3 contains 13 residues. Germline CDR1 and CDR2: MNHEY and SMNVEV (reference sequence). The CDR3 coding sequence is TGTGCCAGCAGCCCACAGCGGTCCTACGAGCAGTACTTC. Its protein product is CASSPQRSYEQYF.

The chain employs TRBV30 and TRBJ1-2, with TRBD1 matching 7 bases. J lost 5 bases, V lost 0 bases, and 3 bases had no gene match. Germline values: CDR1 GTSNPN, CDR2 SVGIG (reference sequence). The CDR3 spans 13 residues. CDR3 DNA: TGTGCCTGGAGTGTACAGGGGATTTATGGCTACACCTTC. Protein sequence: CAWSVQGIYGYTF.

The chain carries TRBV5-1 and TRBJ2-1, with 11 nucleotides matching TRBD2. CDR1 and CDR2 from the germline V gene are SGHRS and YFSETQ. Unmatched junction bases numbered 9, after V lost 0 bases and J lost 10 bases. The CDR3 is 16 amino acids. CDR3 nucleotides: TGCGCCAGCAGCTTGGGACTAGCGGGGCGGCGCATAGAGCAGTTCTTC. Translated: CASSLGLAGRRIEQFF.

Comment on this clone: This sample also contains other DNA sequences that code for the same CDR3. CDR3 in amino acids: CASSPGLAVSTDTQYF. The DNA of the CDR3 is TGCGCCAGCAGCCCTGGACTAGCGGTTAGCACAGATACGCAGTATTTT. The V and J genes are TRBV5-1 and TRBJ2-3, with 10 positions matching TRBD2. The length of the CDR3 is 16 residues. With V trimmed by 4 bases and J by 0 bases, 5 bases remained unmatched. Germline values: CDR1 SGHRS, CDR2 YFSETQ.

The rearrangement links TRBV5-1 to TRBJ2-5; TRBD1 is a possible D gene (6 bases). CDR3 size: 14 residues. V lost 0 bases and J 3 bases, leaving 9 bases between the germline ends. In germline, CDR1 is SGHRS, CDR2 YFSETQ. The CDR3 region is CASSLGTAKETQYF. The CDR3 DNA follows: TGCGCCAGCAGCTTGGGGACAGCAAAAGAGACCCAGTACTTC.

The chain recombines TRBV6-5 with TRBJ2-7; tentative D call: TRBD1 (6 bases). Trimming removed 5 bases at V and 6 bases at J, with 14 bases between. CDR3 size: 13 residues. The V gene's germline CDR1 is MNHEY and CDR2 SVGAGI. This CDR3 reads CASSPLGAGEQYF. Written as DNA, the CDR3 is TGTGCCAGCAGTCCCTTGGGGGCGGGCGAGCAGTACTTC.

The chain is built from TRBV18 and TRBJ2-7, with 13 bases lining up with TRBD2. The CDR3 loop spans 19 amino acids. Per germline, CDR1 KGHSH and CDR2 LQKENI. The ends lost 0 bases at V and 6 bases at J; junction bases unmatched: 14. The CDR3 region is CASSPPTLAGGPSLVEQYF. As DNA, the CDR3 is TGTGCCAGCTCACCACCAACACTAGCGGGGGGGCCGAGTCTGGTCGAGCAGTACTTC. The full variable domain, completed using reference TRBV18 and TRBJ2-7, is NAGVMQNPRHLVRRRGQEARLRCSPMKGHSHVYWYRQLPEEGLKFMVYLQKENIIDESGMPKERFSAEFPKEGPSILRIQQVVRGDSAAYFCASSPPTLAGGPSLVEQYFGPGTRLTVT.

This clone is a singleton in its sample. The chain joins TRBV9 to TRBJ2-5, with D possibly matching TRBD1 (6 bases). CDR1 SGDLS and CDR2 YYNGEE come from the germline V gene. The CDR3 is 14 residues long. V lost 0 bases to trimming and J lost 5 bases, with 11 bases between them. The CDR3 reads CASSVDLRGETQYF. Here the CDR3 DNA reads TGTGCCAGCAGCGTAGATTTGAGGGGGGAGACCCAGTACTTC.

The rearrangement links TRBV18 to TRBJ2-1; 7 bases map to TRBD2. The CDR3 runs 13 residues. V lost 5 bases, J lost 7 bases, and 5 bases stayed unmatched. Germline V lookup: CDR1 KGHSH, CDR2 LQKENI. CDR3 loop: CASSNSGGNEQFF. For the CDR3, the DNA is TGTGCCAGCTCAAATTCGGGAGGTAATGAGCAGTTCTTC.

V is TRBV5-1 and J is TRBJ2-5, with 8 bases lining up with TRBD2. The junction had 5 bases not matched to a gene; V was cut back by 3 bases and J by 4 bases. In germline, CDR1 is SGHRS, CDR2 YFSETQ. There are 14 residues in the CDR3. The CDR3 spells CASSSRLATETQYF. CDR3 in DNA: TGCGCCAGCAGCTCGAGACTAGCGACAGAGACCCAGTACTTC.

This chain joins TRBV5-1 and TRBJ2-1, with a possible D match to TRBD2 (5 bases). V lost 3 bases and J 4 bases, leaving 11 bases between the germline ends. The CDR3 extends over 14 amino acids. Germline V gene sequence: CDR1 SGHRS, CDR2 YFSETQ. CDR3 sequence reads: CASSSASGYNEQFF. CDR3 nucleotides: TGCGCCAGCAGCTCCGCCTCGGGGTACAATGAGCAGTTCTTC.

The V call is TRBV9, the J call TRBJ2-3; 13 bases fit TRBD2. J lost 1 base, V lost 4 bases, and 3 bases had no gene match. From germline, CDR1 is SGDLS and CDR2 YYNGEE. This CDR3 has 16 residues. CDR3 bases: TGTGCCAGCAGCCCCGGGACTAGCGGGGGCACAGATACGCAGTATTTT. Translated: CASSPGTSGGTDTQYF.

The CDR3 region has the DNA TGTGCCAGCAGTTTATCGAAACTAGCGGGATTGTATTTT. Its translation is CASSLSKLAGLYF. V and J are TRBV12-3 or TRBV12-4 and TRBJ2-3; 10 positions match TRBD2. The CDR3 loop spans 13 amino acids. Trimming took 2 bases from V and 14 from J; bases not matched to a gene: 7.

V usage is TRBV9 and J usage is TRBJ2-1, with 11 nucleotides matching TRBD1. Germline loops: CDR1 SGDLS, CDR2 YYNGEE. This CDR3 contains 16 residues. V shed 0 bases, J shed 7 bases, and the junction held 6 bases outside the gene matches. CDR3 sequence reads: CASSVGGQGVWNEQFF. CDR3 bases: TGTGCCAGCAGCGTAGGGGGACAGGGGGTTTGGAATGAGCAGTTCTTC.

This chain links TRBV4-1 with TRBJ2-1; D may be TRBD1 (6 bases). The CDR3 covers 13 residues. V was pared by 2 bases and J by 7 bases, with 9 bases between. Germline CDR1 reads MGHRA; CDR2 reads YSYEKL. The CDR3, as DNA: TGCGCCAGCAGCCAACTGGGGGCGAATGAGCAGTTCTTC. Protein product: CASSQLGANEQFF.

The rearrangement joins TRBV12-3 or TRBV12-4 to TRBJ2-3; D is undetermined. V lost 3 bases and J lost 2, with 3 bases in between. This CDR3 is built from 12 residues. The CDR3 DNA is TGTGCCAGCAGTTTCGTCACAGATACGCAGTATTTT. Translation: CASSFVTDTQYF.

CDR3 coding DNA: TGTGCCAGCTCACCCCGAGGACAGGGGGACTATGGCTACACCTTC. Amino acids: CASSPRGQGDYGYTF. The chain recombines TRBV18 with TRBJ1-2; TRBD1 matches at 10 bases. Germline V gene data show CDR1 as KGHSH and CDR2 as LQKENI. The CDR3 has 15 residues. V gave up 3 bases and J gave up 3 bases; unmatched junction bases: 4.

This rearrangement joins TRBV27 to TRBJ2-4; a weak D match, TRBD1 (5 bases). This CDR3 has 16 residues. Germline CDR1 and CDR2: MNHEY and SMNVEV (reference sequence). V lost 1 base and J lost 7, with 17 bases in between. CDR3 bases: TGTGCCAGCAGTTTATACGCAGGGAAGTCAAGGAACATTCAGTACTTC. This gives the protein CASSLYAGKSRNIQYF.